The text below deals with one T cell receptor beta chain. Profiling relied on immunoSEQ multiplex PCR, and the TCRdb table lists in-frame clones only, not all of them. The table shows 55,000 to 70,000 clones, with 93% occurring only once. The CDR3 is 15 residues long. Deletions cut 4 bases from V and 4 bases from J, with 14 bases between. Germline V gene sequence: CDR1 SGDLS, CDR2 YYNGEE. This entry comes from a study of T cell changes during pregnancy in multiple sclerosis. The chain uses TRBV9 and TRBJ2-2; TRBD2 might be the D (5 bases). Material: peripheral blood, obtained after pregnancy. This clonotype was sampled from a female donor with multiple sclerosis, enrolled in a pregnancy study. Here the CDR3 reads CASSLSGILTGELFF. The DNA of the CDR3 is TGTGCCAGCAGCCTGTCGGGGATTCTCACCGGGGAGCTGTTTTTT.